This TCR beta chain emerged from a study of T cell responses to AZD1222 COVID-19 vaccine. Measured with immunoSEQ multiplex PCR; TCRdb has only the in-frame clones, and not every one. The table records approximately 170,000 clones, roughly nine tenths of them present only once. Study outcomes and limitations: Elevations in Spike-specific TCR breadth and depth followed administration of two AZD1222 doses.

The CDR3 runs 13 residues. CDR1 GTSNPN and CDR2 SVGIG come from the germline V gene (reference sequence). Trimming stripped 0 bases from V and 3 bases from J, with 8 bases between. With respect to this clone: Its antigen remains unidentified.

The rearrangement joins TRBV30 to TRBJ1-1; D ambiguous. The specimen comprised peripheral blood, sampled on day 0 of AZD1222 vaccination. The receptor comes from an adult in good health. Here the CDR3 DNA reads TGTGCCTGGAGTGTACTCTGGTACACTGAAGCTTTCTTT. Its protein product is CAWSVLWYTEAFF.